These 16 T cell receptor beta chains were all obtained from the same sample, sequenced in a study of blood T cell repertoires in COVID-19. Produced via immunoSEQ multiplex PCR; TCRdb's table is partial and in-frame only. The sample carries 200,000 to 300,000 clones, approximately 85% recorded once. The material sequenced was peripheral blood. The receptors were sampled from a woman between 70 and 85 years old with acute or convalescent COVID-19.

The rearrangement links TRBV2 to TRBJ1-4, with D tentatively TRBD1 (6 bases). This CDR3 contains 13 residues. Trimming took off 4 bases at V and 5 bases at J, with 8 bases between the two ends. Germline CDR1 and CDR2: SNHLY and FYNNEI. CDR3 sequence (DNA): TGTGCCAGCAGTGGGGGGCTCAATGAAAAACTGTTTTTT. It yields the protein CASSGGLNEKLFF.

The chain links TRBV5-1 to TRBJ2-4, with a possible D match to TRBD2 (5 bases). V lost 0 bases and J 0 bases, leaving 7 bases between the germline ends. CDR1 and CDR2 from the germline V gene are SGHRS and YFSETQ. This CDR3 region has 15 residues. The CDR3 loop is CASSLGAGAKNIQYF. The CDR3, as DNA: TGCGCCAGCAGCTTGGGCGCGGGAGCCAAAAACATTCAGTACTTC.

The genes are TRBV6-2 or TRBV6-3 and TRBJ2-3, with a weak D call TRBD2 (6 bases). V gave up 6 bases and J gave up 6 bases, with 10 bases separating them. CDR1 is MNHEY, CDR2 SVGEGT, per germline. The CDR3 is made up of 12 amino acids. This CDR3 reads CASSFSGDTQYF. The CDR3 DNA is TGTGCCAGCAGCTTCAGCGGGGATACGCAGTATTTT.

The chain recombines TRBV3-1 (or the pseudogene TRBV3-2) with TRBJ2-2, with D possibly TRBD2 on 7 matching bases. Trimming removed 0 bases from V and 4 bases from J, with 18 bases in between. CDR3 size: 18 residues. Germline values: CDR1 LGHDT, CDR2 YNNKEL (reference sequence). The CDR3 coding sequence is TGTGCCAGCAGCCAAGACGAGAGTGCGGGGGCGCGCACCGGGGAGCTGTTTTTT. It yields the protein CASSQDESAGARTGELFF.

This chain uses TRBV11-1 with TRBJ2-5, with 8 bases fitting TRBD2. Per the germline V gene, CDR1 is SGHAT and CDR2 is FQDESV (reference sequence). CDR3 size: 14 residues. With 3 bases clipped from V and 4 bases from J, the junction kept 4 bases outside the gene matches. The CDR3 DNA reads TGTGCCAGCAGCTTCGGGGGGGCCATAGAGACCCAGTACTTC. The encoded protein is CASSFGGAIETQYF.

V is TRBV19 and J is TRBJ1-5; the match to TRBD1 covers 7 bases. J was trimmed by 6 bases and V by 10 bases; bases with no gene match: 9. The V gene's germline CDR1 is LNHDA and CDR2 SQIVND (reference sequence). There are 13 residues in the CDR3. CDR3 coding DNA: TGTGCCACTGGGACAGCTGTAGGTCAGCCCCAGCATTTT. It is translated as CATGTAVGQPQHF.

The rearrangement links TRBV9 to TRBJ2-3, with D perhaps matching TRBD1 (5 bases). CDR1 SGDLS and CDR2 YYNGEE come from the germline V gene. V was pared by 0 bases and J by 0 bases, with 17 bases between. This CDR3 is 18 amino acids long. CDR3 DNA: TGTGCCAGCAGCGTAGCCGTGGGGCAGGGCCTGAGCACAGATACGCAGTATTTT. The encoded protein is CASSVAVGQGLSTDTQYF.

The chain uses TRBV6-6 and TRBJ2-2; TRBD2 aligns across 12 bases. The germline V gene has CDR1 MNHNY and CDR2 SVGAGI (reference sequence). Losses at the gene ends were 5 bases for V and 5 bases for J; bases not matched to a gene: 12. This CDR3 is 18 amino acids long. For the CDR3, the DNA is TGTGCCAGCAGTCTGGCTAGCGGGGGGGCTTTTAATACCGGGGAGCTGTTTTTT. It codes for CASSLASGGAFNTGELFF.

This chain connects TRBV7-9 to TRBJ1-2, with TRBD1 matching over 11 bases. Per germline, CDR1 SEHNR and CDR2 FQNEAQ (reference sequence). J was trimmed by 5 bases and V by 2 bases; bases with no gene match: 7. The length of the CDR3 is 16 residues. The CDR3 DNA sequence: TGTGCCAGCAGCTTATTGGTCGGACAGGGGGCGTATGGCTACACCTTC. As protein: CASSLLVGQGAYGYTF.

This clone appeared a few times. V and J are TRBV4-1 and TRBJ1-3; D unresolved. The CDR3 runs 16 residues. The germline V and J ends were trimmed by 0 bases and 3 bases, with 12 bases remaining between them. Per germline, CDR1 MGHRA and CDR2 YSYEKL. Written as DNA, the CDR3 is TGCGCCAGCAGCCAAGATCCGGGAATAGTTGGAAACACCATATATTTT. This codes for CASSQDPGIVGNTIYF.

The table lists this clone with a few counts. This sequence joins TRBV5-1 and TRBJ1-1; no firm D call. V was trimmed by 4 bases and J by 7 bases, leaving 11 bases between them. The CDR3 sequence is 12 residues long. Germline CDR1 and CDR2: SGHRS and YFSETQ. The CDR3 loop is CASSEGGFEAFF. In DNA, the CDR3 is TGCGCCAGCAGCGAAGGAGGGTTTGAAGCTTTCTTT.

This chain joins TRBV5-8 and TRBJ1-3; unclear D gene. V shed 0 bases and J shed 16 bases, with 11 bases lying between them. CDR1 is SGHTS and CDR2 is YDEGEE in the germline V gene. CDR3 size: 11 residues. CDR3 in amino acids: CASSLVDLEYF. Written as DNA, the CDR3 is TGTGCCAGCAGCTTGGTCGACCTAGAGTATTTT.

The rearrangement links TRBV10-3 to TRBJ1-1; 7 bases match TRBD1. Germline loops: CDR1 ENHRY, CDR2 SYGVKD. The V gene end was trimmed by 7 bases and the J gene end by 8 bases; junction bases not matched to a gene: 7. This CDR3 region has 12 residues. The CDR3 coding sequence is TGTGCCATCACCACAACAGGGGCCGAAGCTTTCTTT. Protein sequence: CAITTTGAEAFF.

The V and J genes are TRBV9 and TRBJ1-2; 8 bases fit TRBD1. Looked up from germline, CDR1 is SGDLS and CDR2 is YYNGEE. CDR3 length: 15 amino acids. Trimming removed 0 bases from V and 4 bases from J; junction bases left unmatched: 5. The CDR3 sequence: CASSVGGQGGYGYTF. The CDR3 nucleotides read TGTGCCAGCAGCGTAGGAGGACAGGGTGGCTATGGCTACACCTTC.

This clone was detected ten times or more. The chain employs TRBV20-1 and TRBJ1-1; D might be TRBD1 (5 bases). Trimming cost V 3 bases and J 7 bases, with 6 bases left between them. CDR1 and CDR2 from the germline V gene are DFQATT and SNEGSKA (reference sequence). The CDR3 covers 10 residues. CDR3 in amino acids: CSASRVEAFF. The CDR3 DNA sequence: TGCAGTGCTAGCAGGGTTGAAGCTTTCTTT.

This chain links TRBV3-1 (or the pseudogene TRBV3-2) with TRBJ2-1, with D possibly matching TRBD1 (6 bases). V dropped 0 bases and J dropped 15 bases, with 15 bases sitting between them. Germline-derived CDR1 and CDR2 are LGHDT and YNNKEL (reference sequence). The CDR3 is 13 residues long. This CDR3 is CASSQDRGGIRFF. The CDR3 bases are TGTGCCAGCAGCCAAGATAGAGGGGGAATTCGGTTCTTC.